Detailed here is one TCR beta chain. This sample was taken from a study of OX40 agonist ivuxolimab in advanced cancers. Profiling relied on immunoSEQ multiplex PCR, and the TCRdb table lists in-frame clones only, not all of them. Altogether 40,000 to 50,000 clones are present, over 65% being singletons, with the ten largest covering 15%. Germline assignment: CDR1 LNHDA and CDR2 SQIVND (reference sequence). This CDR3 has 17 residues. V shed 7 bases, J shed 4 bases, and the junction held 12 bases outside the gene matches. The clonotype was recovered from an adult with an advanced solid tumor such as melanoma, head and neck, liver or kidney cancer. The sequences come from CD4+ or CD8+ T cells sorted from blood, collected in a trial of the OX40 agonist ivuxolimab. The chain uses TRBV19 and TRBJ2-2; 10 nucleotides align to TRBD2. The CDR3 DNA reads as TGTGCCAGTAAAGGGCTAGCGGGAGCTTGGGCCACCGGGGAGCTGTTTTTT. It encodes CASKGLAGAWATGELFF.